The 19 T cell receptor beta chains presented below share a single source sample, sequenced in a study of Ad26.COV2.S vaccination and SARS-CoV-2 variants. This sample's treatment: over 15 received Ad26.COV2.S at low or high dose, single or two shots; 5 received placebo; per-sample allocation not given. Samples analyzed were those drawn on day 63 after the first vaccine or placebo injection. The protocol was immunoSEQ multiplex PCR, while the TCRdb copy is restricted to in-frame clones and leaves out a portion. The sample records around 310,000 clones, almost 90% being singletons. The input for sequencing was peripheral blood, taken in a trial of Ad26.COV2.S vaccine versus placebo. These TCRs come from a person aged 18-60 years who received the Ad26.COV2.S COVID-19 vaccine or a placebo.

This clone was detected a few times. The chain couples TRBV2 to TRBJ1-5; D gene unclear. CDR1 and CDR2 (germline): SNHLY, FYNNEI. With 4 bases removed from V and 6 bases from J, the gap between germline ends came to 10 bases. The CDR3 loop spans 13 amino acids. CDR3 sequence (DNA): TGTGCCAGCAGTGGCGAGAATCGTCAGCCCCAGCATTTT. Amino acid sequence: CASSGENRQPQHF.

V usage is TRBV1 and J usage is TRBJ2-5; the DNA was not used to check the table's D call, TRBD2. TRBV1 is listed as a pseudogene. The CDR3 totals 18 residues. CDR3: CTSSPVNYSGGKGETQYF. In nucleotides, the CDR3 is TGCACCAGCAGCCCCGTGAACTATAGCGGGGGGAAAGGTGAGACCCAGTACTTC.

The chain employs TRBV7-2 and TRBJ1-2; D gene unclear. CDR1 and CDR2 from the germline V gene are SGHTA and FQGNSA. V was cut by 0 bases and J by 8 bases, with 13 bases left in between. This CDR3 comprises 14 residues. The CDR3 region is CASSLAGTLGGYTF. CDR3 in DNA: TGTGCCAGCAGCTTAGCGGGTACCCTCGGGGGCTACACCTTC.

The chain employs TRBV24-1 and TRBJ2-1, with TRBD2 as a possible D gene (5 bases). Germline V gives CDR1 KGHDR, CDR2 SFDVKD. V dropped 0 bases and J dropped 9 bases, with 23 bases sitting between them. The CDR3 sequence is 18 residues long. The CDR3 here is CATSDLPGEIITIFEQFF. The CDR3 coding sequence is TGTGCCACCAGTGATTTGCCCGGGGAGATAATCACCATCTTTGAGCAGTTCTTC.

The V and J genes are TRBV5-1 and TRBJ2-1; D may be TRBD2 (5 bases). The ends were cut back, 7 bases at V and 7 bases at J, with 24 bases in the middle. From germline, CDR1 is SGHRS and CDR2 YFSETQ. The CDR3 spans 16 residues. The CDR3 region has the DNA TGCGCCAGCGGACTTGTGCTAGGAAGATCGGGGAATGAGCAGTTCTTC. It yields the protein CASGLVLGRSGNEQFF.

V and J are TRBV7-2 and TRBJ2-3, with D possibly being TRBD2 (8 bases). V lost 6 bases and J lost 10, with 20 bases in between. This CDR3 contains 14 residues. Germline CDR1 is SGHTA and CDR2 is FQGNSA. This chain's CDR3 is CASSSGTRTGAQYF. As DNA, the CDR3 is TGTGCCAGCAGTTCCGGGACTAGGACAGGTGCGCAGTATTTT.

The gene calls are TRBV7-2 and TRBJ1-2, with a weak D call TRBD1 (5 bases). The V gene lost 5 bases and the J gene lost 5 bases, with 15 bases spanning the gap. This CDR3 has 14 residues. Germline CDR1 SGHTA, CDR2 FQGNSA. CDR3 sequence: CASSPMGDFYGYTF. The CDR3 DNA follows: TGTGCCAGCAGCCCCATGGGGGACTTTTATGGCTACACCTTC. The variable domain in full, with the rest retrieved from reference TRBV7-2 and TRBJ1-2, is GAGVSQSPSNKVTEKGKDVELRCDPISGHTALYWYRQSLGQGLEFLIYFQGNSAPDKSGLPSDRFSAERTGGSVSTLTIQRTQQEDSAVYLCASSPMGDFYGYTFGSGTRLTVV.

The chain carries TRBV3-1 (or the pseudogene TRBV3-2) and TRBJ1-4; D gene ambiguous. V dropped 4 bases and J dropped 4 bases, with 13 bases sitting between them. Germline values: CDR1 LGHDT, CDR2 YNNKEL (reference sequence). CDR3 size: 15 residues. CDR3 in DNA: TGTGCCAGCAGCCTATTCGGCTCGGGTAATGAAAAACTGTTTTTT. Its translation is CASSLFGSGNEKLFF.

V is TRBV9 and J is TRBJ1-5; 9 bases are shared with TRBD1. Germline V gene sequence: CDR1 SGDLS, CDR2 YYNGEE. V dropped 4 bases and J dropped 5; count of bases not matched to a gene: 7. The CDR3 has 15 amino acids. The CDR3 spells CASSFATGGHQPQHF. The DNA of the CDR3 is TGTGCCAGCAGCTTCGCGACAGGGGGGCATCAGCCCCAGCATTTT.

The rearrangement uses TRBV5-1 and TRBJ1-1; D perhaps matches TRBD1 (6 bases). The CDR3 totals 16 residues. Germline V lookup: CDR1 SGHRS, CDR2 YFSETQ. Trimming cost V 0 bases and J 1 base, with 13 bases left between them. The CDR3 here is CASSLEPQGRNTEAFF. The CDR3 nucleotides are TGCGCCAGCAGCTTGGAACCACAGGGACGGAACACTGAAGCTTTCTTT.

The V and J genes are TRBV4-3 and TRBJ2-1; D ambiguous. The CDR3 contains 14 residues. V lost 3 bases to trimming and J lost 8 bases, with 14 bases between them. Germline values: CDR1 LGHNA, CDR2 YSLEER. The CDR3: CASSQHPGVDEQFF. The CDR3 region has the DNA TGCGCCAGCAGCCAGCACCCAGGAGTCGATGAGCAGTTCTTC.

J is TRBJ2-1 and V is TRBV7-8, with unresolved D. The length of the CDR3 is 12 residues. V shed 7 bases and J shed 8 bases, with 12 bases lying between them. Per the germline V gene, CDR1 is SGHVS and CDR2 is FQNEAQ. CDR3 protein: CASTRAPHEQFF. DNA of the CDR3: TGTGCCAGCACCCGGGCCCCCCATGAGCAGTTCTTC.

In its sample, this clone was seen a few times. The chain uses TRBV10-1 and TRBJ1-1; the match to TRBD1 covers 7 bases. The CDR3 contains 14 residues. Germline assignment: CDR1 WNHNN and CDR2 SYGVQD (reference sequence). After removal of 5 bases from V and 7 bases from J, the junction contained 10 bases not matched to a gene. The chain's CDR3 is CASSNLPGQREAFF. The CDR3 coding sequence is TGCGCCAGCAGTAATTTACCGGGACAGCGTGAAGCTTTCTTT.

This clone was seen just once. This sequence joins TRBV10-3 and TRBJ1-1, with 9 bases matching TRBD1. Germline V lookup: CDR1 ENHRY, CDR2 SYGVKD. Losses at the gene ends were 9 bases for V and 0 bases for J; bases not matched to a gene: 2. This CDR3 is built from 13 residues. CDR3 sequence: CAIWTGVNTEAFF. The CDR3 bases are TGTGCCATTTGGACAGGGGTGAACACTGAAGCTTTCTTT.

This chain uses TRBV27 with TRBJ1-1; tentatively, D is TRBD1 (5 bases). The germline CDR1 and CDR2 sequences are MNHEY and SMNVEV (reference sequence). V was pared by 0 bases and J by 10 bases, with 12 bases between. This CDR3 is 13 amino acids long. Here the CDR3 reads CASSLSLVGGAFF. The CDR3 DNA is TGTGCCAGCAGTTTATCCCTGGTGGGGGGAGCTTTCTTT.

The count of this clone is one. The chain joins TRBV4-2 to TRBJ1-1; possible D gene TRBD1, 6 bases. The CDR3 consists of 13 residues. CDR1 and CDR2 (germline): LGHNA, YNFKEQ. V was trimmed by 6 bases and J by 3 bases, leaving 11 bases between them. The CDR3 bases are TGTGCCAGCAGTCAGGGGAAAGACACTGAAGCTTTCTTT. This gives the protein CASSQGKDTEAFF.

This rearrangement joins TRBV5-1 to TRBJ2-5; 9 bases agree with TRBD2. V lost 5 bases to trimming and J lost 5 bases; unmatched junction nucleotides: 10. The germline V gene has CDR1 SGHRS and CDR2 YFSETQ. CDR3 size: 15 residues. The CDR3 sequence is CASRTSGSHGETQYF. The CDR3 coding sequence is TGCGCCAGCAGAACTAGCGGGTCCCACGGGGAGACCCAGTACTTC.

V usage is TRBV21-1 and J usage is TRBJ1-3. TRBV21-1 is a pseudogene. The CDR3 runs to 15 residues. The CDR3 DNA is TGTGCCAGCGGGAGGGGACTGAACTCTGGAAACACCATATATTTT. Translated, it gives CASGRGLNSGNTIYF.

The genes are TRBV5-1 and TRBJ2-7; 9 nucleotides match TRBD1. CDR3 length: 14 amino acids. The J segment lost 0 bases and the V segment lost 4 bases, leaving 2 bases of the junction unmatched. Germline CDR1 reads SGHRS; CDR2 reads YFSETQ. CDR3: CASSRDRDSYEQYF. The CDR3 DNA reads TGCGCCAGCAGCCGGGACAGGGACTCCTACGAGCAGTACTTC.